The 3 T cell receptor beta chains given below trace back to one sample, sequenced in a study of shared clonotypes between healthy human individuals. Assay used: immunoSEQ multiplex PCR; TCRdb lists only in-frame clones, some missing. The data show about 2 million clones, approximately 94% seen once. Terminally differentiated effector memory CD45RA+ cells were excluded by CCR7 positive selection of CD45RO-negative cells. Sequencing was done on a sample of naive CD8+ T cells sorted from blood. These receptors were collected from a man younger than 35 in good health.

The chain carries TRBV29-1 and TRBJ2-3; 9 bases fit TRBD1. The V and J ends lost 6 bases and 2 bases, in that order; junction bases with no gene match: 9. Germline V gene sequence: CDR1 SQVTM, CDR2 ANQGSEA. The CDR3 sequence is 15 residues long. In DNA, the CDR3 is TGCAGCGTGACGGACAGGGGATCCTCCACAGATACGCAGTATTTT. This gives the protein CSVTDRGSSTDTQYF.

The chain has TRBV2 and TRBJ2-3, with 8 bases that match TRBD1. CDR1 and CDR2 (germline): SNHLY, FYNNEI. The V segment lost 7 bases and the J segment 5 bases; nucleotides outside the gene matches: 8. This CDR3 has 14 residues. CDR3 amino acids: CASTEGQGVDTQYF. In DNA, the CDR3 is TGTGCCAGCACAGAAGGACAGGGCGTAGATACGCAGTATTTT. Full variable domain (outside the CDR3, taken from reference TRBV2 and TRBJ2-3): EPEVTQTPSHQVTQMGQEVILRCVPISNHLYFYWYRQILGQKVEFLVSFYNNEISEKSEIFDDQFSVERPDGSNFTLKIRSTKLEDSAMYFCASTEGQGVDTQYFGPGTRLTVL.

In DNA, the CDR3 is TGTGCCAGCAGCCCCTCTTTGGGACAGGGGATCTACGAGCAGTACTTC. The encoded protein is CASSPSLGQGIYEQYF. The rearrangement uses TRBV7-6 and TRBJ2-7; 10 bases are a match to TRBD1. Trimming removed 5 bases from V and 3 bases from J; junction bases left unmatched: 10. Germline loops: CDR1 SGHVS, CDR2 FNYEAQ. This CDR3 comprises 16 residues.